Following are 15 T cell receptor beta chains from one sample sequenced in a study of technical replicates of blood from several donors. Profiling relied on immunoSEQ multiplex PCR, and the TCRdb table lists in-frame clones only, not all of them. The sample shows 65,000 to 95,000 clones, around 97% of them seen only once. The sample was T cells isolated from PBMCs. The receptors derive from a human donor in good health.

The chain recombines TRBV15 with TRBJ2-7; TRBD2 is a possible D gene (6 bases). Trimming removed 6 bases at V and 0 bases at J, with 12 bases between. This CDR3 has 14 residues. CDR1 is LNHNV, CDR2 YYDKDF, per germline (reference sequence). DNA of the CDR3: TGTGCCACCAGTTTAGCGGAAAGCTCCTACGAGCAGTACTTC. Its protein product is CATSLAESSYEQYF.

V and J are TRBV28 and TRBJ2-4; TRBD1 aligns across 8 bases. Germline CDR1 and CDR2: MDHEN and SYDVKM. Germline trimming cut 8 bases from V and 2 bases from J; bases unmatched to any gene: 2. The CDR3 is 13 residues long. The CDR3 sequence: CASWDRTKNIQYF. CDR3 nucleotides: TGTGCCAGCTGGGACAGGACCAAAAACATTCAGTACTTC.

The table lists this clone with a count of one. The chain joins TRBV5-6 to TRBJ1-5, with TRBD1 matching over 7 bases. V gave up 5 bases and J gave up 7 bases; unmatched junction bases: 12. Germline CDR1 is SGHDT and CDR2 is YYEEEE. This CDR3 spans 15 amino acids. The CDR3 nucleotides are TGTGCCAGCAGTCTGGGAAGGGGGCTACGACAGCCCCAGCATTTT. Amino acids: CASSLGRGLRQPQHF.

V gene TRBV30 combines with J gene TRBJ1-4; D not resolved. From germline, CDR1 is GTSNPN and CDR2 SVGIG (reference sequence). This CDR3 contains 14 residues. V was clipped by 0 bases and J by 4 bases, with 9 bases between them. This CDR3 is CAWSVQQLNEKLFF. The CDR3 bases are TGTGCCTGGAGTGTACAACAGCTTAATGAAAAACTGTTTTTT.

The genes are TRBV19 and TRBJ2-5, with a weak D call TRBD1 (5 bases). The CDR3 consists of 13 residues. Deletions cut 5 bases from V and 5 bases from J, with 12 bases between. Germline CDR1 reads LNHDA; CDR2 reads SQIVND (reference sequence). The CDR3 DNA sequence: TGTGCCAGTAGTGACCAGGGTGGGGAGACCCAGTACTTC. It is translated as CASSDQGGETQYF.

V and J are TRBV5-6 and TRBJ2-1; 7 bases fit TRBD1. The CDR3 totals 15 residues. V trimming: 2 bases; J trimming: 5 bases; junction bases outside the gene matches: 7. The germline V gene encodes CDR1 SGHDT and CDR2 YYEEEE. The CDR3 DNA is TGTGCCAGCAGCTTATTAGACAGGGATGACAATGAGCAGTTCTTC. Translation: CASSLLDRDDNEQFF.

J is TRBJ1-5 and V is TRBV4-1; 9 positions agree with TRBD1. Germline trimming cut 6 bases from V and 2 bases from J; bases unmatched to any gene: 2. Looked up from germline, CDR1 is MGHRA and CDR2 is YSYEKL. This CDR3 region has 14 residues. CDR3 residues: CASRRTGGNQPQHF. The CDR3, as DNA: TGCGCCAGCAGAAGGACAGGGGGCAATCAGCCCCAGCATTTT.

This clone was detected only once. This chain uses TRBV5-5 with TRBJ2-2, with TRBD1 as a possible D gene (6 bases). This CDR3 is built from 18 residues. Trimming took off 10 bases at V and 0 bases at J, with 25 bases between the two ends. Germline CDR1 and CDR2: SGHKS and YYEKEE (reference sequence). CDR3 in amino acids: CAGTRGYRTPSNTGELFF. CDR3 DNA sequence: TGTGCCGGCACAAGGGGGTACAGGACTCCTTCGAACACCGGGGAGCTGTTTTTT. Full variable domain (remainder filled in from reference TRBV5-5 and TRBJ2-2): DAGVTQSPTHLIKTRGQQVTLRCSPISGHKSVSWYQQVLGQGPQFIFQYYEKEERGRGNFPDRFSARQFPNYSSELNVNALLLGDSALYLCAGTRGYRTPSNTGELFFGEGSRLTVL.

This sequence joins TRBV30 and TRBJ2-3; a weak D match, TRBD1 (6 bases). V was trimmed by 0 bases and J by 0 bases, leaving 13 bases between them. Germline-derived CDR1 and CDR2 are GTSNPN and SVGIG (reference sequence). This CDR3 contains 16 residues. Here the CDR3 reads CAWSVDGQISTDTQYF. CDR3 DNA sequence: TGTGCCTGGAGTGTGGATGGACAGATAAGCACAGATACGCAGTATTTT.

V is TRBV7-9 and J is TRBJ1-5; 8 bases are a match to TRBD1. The CDR3 is 18 amino acids. The trim removed 2 bases at V and 9 bases at J, leaving 18 bases unmatched. The germline V gene encodes CDR1 SEHNR and CDR2 FQNEAQ (reference sequence). CDR3 sequence reads: CASSLSVRGPILEGPQHF. The CDR3 DNA sequence: TGTGCCAGCAGCTTATCCGTCAGGGGGCCCATTTTAGAGGGGCCCCAGCATTTT.

This chain's CDR3 is CAISEPGWVSYEQYF. For the CDR3, the DNA is TGTGCCATCAGTGAGCCGGGTTGGGTCTCCTACGAGCAGTACTTC. The chain is built from TRBV10-3 and TRBJ2-7; no definite D call. The CDR3 spans 15 residues. V was trimmed by 2 bases and J by 0 bases, leaving 11 bases between them. Germline CDR1 reads ENHRY; CDR2 reads SYGVKD.

This clone was detected once. The genes are TRBV9 and TRBJ1-2; 9 bases match TRBD1. The germline CDR1 and CDR2 sequences are SGDLS and YYNGEE. The CDR3 runs 16 residues. V dropped 3 bases and J dropped 1; count of bases not matched to a gene: 7. The CDR3 DNA reads TGTGCCAGCAGCGGCGGGGACAGGGAGGGTAACTATGGCTACACCTTC. As protein: CASSGGDREGNYGYTF.

The chain is built from TRBV7-9 and TRBJ2-1; 8 bases line up with TRBD1. CDR3 length equals 17 residues. CDR1 and CDR2 from the germline V gene are SEHNR and FQNEAQ (reference sequence). With V trimmed by 5 bases and J by 0 bases, 9 bases remained unmatched. CDR3 nucleotides: TGTGCCAGCAGCCCAGGGACAGGCAGGAGCTCCTACAATGAGCAGTTCTTC. This encodes CASSPGTGRSSYNEQFF. Based on the CDR3 plus reference TRBV7-9 and TRBJ2-1, the full variable domain is DTGVSQNPRHKITKRGQNVTFRCDPISEHNRLYWYRQTLGQGPEFLTYFQNEAQLEKSRLLSDRFSAERPKGSFSTLEIQRTEQGDSAMYLCASSPGTGRSSYNEQFFGPGTRLTVL.

The chain is built from TRBV2 and TRBJ2-3; 11 bases are shared with TRBD1. Trimming at V came to 10 bases and at J to 6 bases, leaving 15 bases not matched to a gene. Germline V gives CDR1 SNHLY, CDR2 FYNNEI. The CDR3 contains 16 residues. The CDR3 coding sequence is TGTGCCATCGTGGACAGGGGGCGTAAGGGCGGGGATACGCAGTATTTT. Its protein product is CAIVDRGRKGGDTQYF.

This chain joins TRBV6-5 and TRBJ1-2; D ambiguous. The CDR3 consists of 13 residues. CDR1 is MNHEY, CDR2 SVGAGI, per germline. V lost 6 bases and J 2 bases, leaving 10 bases between the germline ends. CDR3 in amino acids: CASRDEGNYGYTF. CDR3 in DNA: TGTGCCAGCAGGGACGAGGGAAACTATGGCTACACCTTC.